This T cell receptor (beta chain) emerged from a study of STAT5B mutations in CD4+ large granular lymphocyte leukemia. Broader study findings: No patients shared main leukemic clonotypes, though less than 30% appeared at low frequency elsewhere. Top patient clones used TRBV06 genes more often: 8/27 versus 2/35 in controls.

Authors' methods: Productive clonotypes were detectable down to 2.59 x 10-5 frequency. The data were produced by immunoSEQ multiplex PCR, yet TCRdb's version contains in-frame clones alone and is incomplete. The V and J calls and clone size were taken over from that table, and D and trimming were inferred from the DNA. The data hold 35,000 to 40,000 clones, with about 81% observed a single time. Worth noting for this clone: Antigen specificity is unknown.

This CDR3 has 14 amino acids. The V and J ends lost 4 bases and 4 bases, in that order; junction bases with no gene match: 6. Germline CDR1 and CDR2: SGHAT and FQDESV (reference sequence). This TCR was recovered from a human donor in good health. Sequencing was carried out using CD4+ T cells from blood buffy coats. V is TRBV11-1 and J is TRBJ2-7, with 8 positions matching TRBD1. The CDR3 region is CASSSDGQGYEQYF. The CDR3 DNA follows: TGTGCCAGCAGCTCGGACGGACAGGGTTACGAGCAGTACTTC.